The 14 T cell receptor beta chains reported below all come from one sample, sequenced in a study of blood T cell repertoires in COVID-19. The method was immunoSEQ multiplex PCR; TCRdb's version includes in-frame clones alone and lacks a portion of them. The profile shows around 300,000 clones, under 90% of them singletons. Sequenced sample: peripheral blood. These receptor sequences come from a woman in her 50s who had recovered from COVID-19.

The chain is built from TRBV27 and TRBJ1-2; TRBD1 aligns across 7 bases. V was clipped by 8 bases and J by 4 bases; unmatched bases: 7. Germline values: CDR1 MNHEY, CDR2 SMNVEV (reference sequence). CDR3 length equals 13 residues. The CDR3 here is CASGSTGVYGYTF. CDR3 nucleotide sequence: TGTGCCAGCGGGAGTACAGGGGTCTATGGCTACACCTTC.

The chain joins TRBV7-9 to TRBJ2-1; D is undetermined. V lost 2 bases, J lost 0 bases, and 8 bases lay in between. Looked up from germline, CDR1 is SEHNR and CDR2 is FQNEAQ (reference sequence). This CDR3 is 15 amino acids long. CDR3 in amino acids: CASSLWLGSYNEQFF. The CDR3 nucleotides read TGTGCCAGCAGCTTATGGCTAGGCTCCTACAATGAGCAGTTCTTC.

The rearrangement links TRBV7-2 to TRBJ2-7; 7 bases line up with TRBD1. V shed 5 bases and J 6 bases; nucleotides not matched to a gene: 4. The CDR3 sequence is 12 residues long. Germline V lookup: CDR1 SGHTA, CDR2 FQGNSA. The CDR3 reads CASSLTGFEQYF. The CDR3 DNA follows: TGTGCCAGCAGCCTGACAGGGTTCGAGCAGTACTTC.

This clone has just one count. V gene TRBV18 combines with J gene TRBJ1-2; tentative D call: TRBD1 (6 bases). CDR1 is KGHSH, CDR2 LQKENI, per germline. The CDR3 extends over 15 amino acids. V shed 4 bases and J shed 5 bases, with 17 bases lying between them. DNA for the CDR3: TGTGCCAGCTCACTTTACAGGGATCCCCTTTATGGCTACACCTTC. Amino acid sequence: CASSLYRDPLYGYTF.

V gene TRBV9 combines with J gene TRBJ1-2; D is perhaps TRBD1 (6 bases). Trimming took off 1 base at V and 2 bases at J, with 15 bases between the two ends. Per the germline V gene, CDR1 is SGDLS and CDR2 is YYNGEE. CDR3 length: 16 amino acids. CDR3 protein: CASSVSQGSSNYGYTF. The CDR3 coding sequence is TGTGCCAGCAGCGTAAGTCAGGGGTCTAGCAACTATGGCTACACCTTC.

The CDR3 DNA follows: TGTGCCAGTAGTTGGACAGGGACTACTGAAGCTTTCTTT. This translates into CASSWTGTTEAFF. The V call is TRBV19, the J call TRBJ1-1; TRBD1 aligns across 8 bases. There are 13 residues in the CDR3. The junction had 4 bases not matched to a gene; V was cut back by 5 bases and J by 5 bases. Germline V lookup: CDR1 LNHDA, CDR2 SQIVND (reference sequence).

The chain has TRBV9 and TRBJ2-1; weak D call: TRBD1 (5 bases). Per germline, CDR1 SGDLS and CDR2 YYNGEE. Trimming took off 4 bases at V and 10 bases at J, with 12 bases between the two ends. The CDR3 is 12 amino acids. The CDR3 nucleotides are TGTGCCAGCAGCTTTGACTGGGGCGAGCAGTTCTTC. It codes for CASSFDWGEQFF.

This chain links TRBV7-6 with TRBJ1-2, with 10 bases that match TRBD1. The CDR3 covers 14 residues. With V trimmed by 5 bases and J by 11 bases, 11 bases remained unmatched. The germline V gene encodes CDR1 SGHVS and CDR2 FNYEAQ. For the CDR3, the DNA is TGTGCCAGCAGCCCGAGCCGGGACAGGGGATTTTACACCTTC. Protein sequence: CASSPSRDRGFYTF.

The chain employs TRBV15 and TRBJ2-5; 8 bases fit TRBD1. The length of the CDR3 is 15 residues. J was trimmed by 5 bases and V by 2 bases; bases with no gene match: 7. CDR1 is LNHNV, CDR2 YYDKDF, per germline (reference sequence). The CDR3 nucleotides read TGTGCCACCAGCAGATTAGGACAGGGCGGGGAGACCCAGTACTTC. The encoded protein is CATSRLGQGGETQYF.

The chain has TRBV11-1 and TRBJ2-5, with a tentative D call TRBD2 (6 bases). Per the germline V gene, CDR1 is SGHAT and CDR2 is FQDESV (reference sequence). This CDR3 is 16 amino acids long. V shed 1 base and J shed 2 bases, with 14 bases lying between them. The DNA of the CDR3 is TGTGCCAGCAGCTTAGGCCTTACGGAGGGACAAGAGACCCAGTACTTC. As protein: CASSLGLTEGQETQYF.

This rearrangement joins TRBV3-1 (or the pseudogene TRBV3-2) to TRBJ1-6; TRBD1 might be the D (5 bases). This CDR3 contains 15 residues. CDR1 is LGHDT and CDR2 is YNNKEL in the germline V gene (reference sequence). V gave up 2 bases and J gave up 0 bases, with 5 bases separating them. The chain's CDR3 is CASSQRGSYNSPLHF. DNA for the CDR3: TGTGCCAGCAGCCAAAGGGGCTCCTATAATTCACCCCTCCACTTT.

The chain has TRBV20-1 and TRBJ1-2; D remains unclear. Looked up from germline, CDR1 is DFQATT and CDR2 is SNEGSKA (reference sequence). The CDR3 has 14 amino acids. Between the trimmed V and J ends, which lost 3 bases and 7 bases, there was a span of 18 bases. The CDR3 sequence: CSASSSGRRGGYTF. DNA of the CDR3: TGCAGTGCTAGTTCTTCGGGGAGACGAGGTGGCTACACCTTC.

This clone was counted between two and nine times. The chain has TRBV6-5 and TRBJ1-2, with TRBD1 matching 7 bases. This CDR3 is 13 amino acids long. V lost 2 bases, J lost 8 bases, and 5 bases stayed unmatched. CDR1 is MNHEY and CDR2 is SVGAGI in the germline V gene. The CDR3: CASSYRGLSGYTF. Written as DNA, the CDR3 is TGTGCCAGCAGTTACAGGGGGCTGAGCGGCTACACCTTC.

The chain links TRBV19 to TRBJ2-1; 8 bases line up with TRBD2. The length of the CDR3 is 14 residues. After removal of 7 bases from V and 3 bases from J, the junction contained 5 bases not matched to a gene. Germline values: CDR1 LNHDA, CDR2 SQIVND (reference sequence). This CDR3 is CASNPSGSYNEQFF. CDR3 DNA sequence: TGTGCCAGTAATCCCAGCGGGAGCTACAATGAGCAGTTCTTC.